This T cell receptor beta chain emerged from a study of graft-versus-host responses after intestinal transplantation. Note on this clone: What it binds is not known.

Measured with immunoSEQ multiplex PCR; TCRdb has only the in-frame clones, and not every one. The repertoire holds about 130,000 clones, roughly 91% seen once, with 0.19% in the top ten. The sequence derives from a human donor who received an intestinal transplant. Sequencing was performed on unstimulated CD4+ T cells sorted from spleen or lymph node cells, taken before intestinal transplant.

The CDR3 protein is CASSYLGREYNEQFF. In DNA form, the CDR3 reads TGTGCCAGCAGTTACTTGGGACGAGAGTACAATGAGCAGTTCTTC. This chain uses TRBV6-5 with TRBJ2-1, with D perhaps assigned TRBD1 or TRBD2 (5 bases each). CDR1 and CDR2 (germline): MNHEY, SVGAGI. The V gene lost 1 base and the J gene lost 4 bases, with 11 bases spanning the gap. This CDR3 has 15 amino acids.